This note documents a single T cell receptor beta chain sequence. Its target is not known. This record comes from a study of monozygotic twins with inflammatory bowel disease. TCRalpha and TCRbeta cDNA was put through two nested PCRs of roughly 16 and 10 cycles. TCRdb re-called the 5' RACE reads and catalogs CDR3 proteins one per entry, DNA excluded. Recorded for this sample: 400,000 to 500,000 distinct CDR3 sequences. Isolation of total RNA was performed on whole blood, with no prior T cell sorting. The germline CDR1 and CDR2 sequences are LNHDA and SQIVND (reference sequence). The CDR3 totals 13 residues. Whole-study findings and limits: It was not supported that a single strong signal or clonotype was associated with IBD. IBD patients share fewer clonotypes with other people than healthy twins do, especially with disease activity.

The rearrangement joins TRBV19 to TRBJ1-1; TCRdb designates TRBD1, a call that cannot be tested without DNA. The source is a human donor with ulcerative colitis or Crohn's disease, or a healthy co-twin of an affected twin (not recorded which). The sequencing sample was made of blood. CDR3 region: CASSPRQYTEAFF.